This TCR beta chain was captured in a study of blood T cell repertoires in COVID-19. Study details: The United States, Italy and Spain were the sources of the acute and convalescent COVID-19 samples. PBMCs, B-cell-depleted T cells, or T cells were the source of the cDNA or gDNA that made up the material.

This clone was found a few times. V lost 3 bases, J lost 4 bases, and 14 bases lay in between. The CDR3 has 15 amino acids. CDR1 LGHNA and CDR2 YNFKEQ come from the germline V gene. In the study's own analysis: Quantification of nucleated cells was approximated via reference gene primer amplification. Sequencing was performed with immunoSEQ multiplex PCR; in TCRdb, only in-frame clones are kept and a portion is missing. The D gene and trimming were derived from the DNA, and the V and J assignments and clone size from that table. The sample has a few hundred thousand clones, 89% seen once. This sequence was found in an older woman with acute or convalescent COVID-19. The rearrangement joins TRBV4-2 to TRBJ2-3; perhaps TRBD2 as D (6 bases). The sequencing input was peripheral blood. In DNA, the CDR3 is TGTGCCAGCAGCCAGCGGGGTAGGGCTGCAGATACGCAGTATTTT. It yields the protein CASSQRGRAADTQYF.